The rows below give T cell receptor beta chains drawn from one sample of a study of shared clonotypes between healthy human individuals. Repertoires were generated with immunoSEQ multiplex PCR, while TCRdb's copy carries only in-frame clones and drops some. The table includes approximately 2.4 million clones, approximately 94% detected once. Material for sequencing was naive CD4+ T cells sorted from blood. Receptor source: a man between 18 and 29 years old in good health. Both conserved end residues are part of each CDR3. A D gene is named only where the DNA matches it firmly. A row's size may be missing; if present it is once, few, many or a size class.

TRBJ1-5 | TRBV19 | - | - | TGTGCCAGTAGTATAGGGAGAAGTGACAATCAGCCCCAGCATTTT | CASSIGRSDNQPQHF
TRBJ2-7 | TRBV18 | TRBD1 | - | TGTGCCAGCTCACCGAACACCGGGACAGGGACCTCCTACGAGCAGTACTTC | CASSPNTGTGTSYEQYF
TRBJ2-1 | TRBV25-1 | - | - | TGTGCCAGCAGTCCTATTAACAGGGTTAATGAGCAGTTCTTC | CASSPINRVNEQFF
TRBJ2-1 | TRBV5-1 | - | - | TGCGCCAGCAGCTTGGAGGGCCGACTCTACAATGAGCAGTTCTTC | CASSLEGRLYNEQFF
TRBJ2-7 | TRBV9 | - | - | TGTGCCAGCAGCGTAGAAGCCTTTAGCTCCTACGAGCAGTACTTC | CASSVEAFSSYEQYF
TRBJ1-5 | TRBV6-5 | TRBD1 | - | TGTGCCAGCAGCCGAGACAGGGGGCGCAATCAGCCCCAGCATTTT | CASSRDRGRNQPQHF
TRBJ2-7 | TRBV10-3 | - | - | TGTGCCATCAGTGGGGGAATCACCTACGAGCAGTACTTC | CAISGGITYEQYF
TRBJ2-1 | TRBV6-1 | TRBD2 | - | TGTGCCAGCAGGGGGACTAGCGGTAGCGGTAATGAGCAGTTCTTC | CASRGTSGSGNEQFF
TRBJ1-5 | TRBV7-2 | - | - | TGTGCCAGCAGCTTAAGGCAGGGGAGCAATCAGCCCCAGCATTTT | CASSLRQGSNQPQHF
TRBJ2-5 | TRBV7-9 | - | - | TGTGCCAGCAGCCCCCAGGGGCTTCAAGAGACCCAGTACTTC | CASSPQGLQETQYF
TRBJ2-5 | TRBV19 | - | - | TGTGCCAGTAGTAGGGGGAGGCAAGAGACCCAGTACTTC | CASSRGRQETQYF
TRBJ2-7 | TRBV18 | TRBD2 | - | TGTGCCAGCTCACCAGGGAGCGGGGCCTCCTACGAGCAGTACTTC | CASSPGSGASYEQYF
TRBJ1-2 | TRBV30 | TRBD1 | - | TGTGCCTGGAGAAACCACCCGGGACAGGGGAGCGGCTACACCTTC | CAWRNHPGQGSGYTF
TRBJ2-2 | TRBV7-9 | - | - | TGTGCCAGCAGCTTATCAGCAGGGAAGAGGACCGGGGAGCTGTTTTTT | CASSLSAGKRTGELFF
TRBJ1-4 | TRBV10-3 | - | - | TGTGCCATCAGTGAGTCGGGGGGCGCTTATGAAAAACTGTTTTTT | CAISESGGAYEKLFF
TRBJ1-3 | TRBV5-4 | - | - | TGTGCCAGCAGCTTAAATGATAACACCATATATTTT | CASSLNDNTIYF
TRBJ1-5 | TRBV5-6 | TRBD1 | - | TGTGCCAGCAGTCACCGGGACAGGAAAAATTACAATCAGCCCCAGCATTTT | CASSHRDRKNYNQPQHF
TRBJ2-1 | TRBV7-9 | - | - | TGTGCCAGTACAATACAGGGTGACAATGAGCAGTTCTTC | CASTIQGDNEQFF
TRBJ1-6 | TRBV7-8 | - | - | TGTGCCAGCAGCTTAGCGGGAGCCGGGGGTCTGTGGTCACCCCTCCACTTT | CASSLAGAGGLWSPLHF
TRBJ2-1 | TRBV13 | TRBD1 | - | TGTGCCAGCAGTCCCGACAGGGCCTATGAGCAGTTCTTC | CASSPDRAYEQFF
TRBJ1-6 | TRBV7-2 | - | - | TGTGCCAGCAGCTTAGATGGGGCAGGGGAATTCTTCTATAATTCACCCCTCCACTTT | CASSLDGAGEFFYNSPLHF
TRBJ1-4 | TRBV5-1 | - | - | TGCGCCAGCAGCTTTGTGTCAGCAACTAATGAAAAACTGTTTTTT | CASSFVSATNEKLFF
TRBJ1-2 | TRBV27 | - | few | TGTGCCAGCATGAAGCGGCCGGGCGCCCCTTATGGCTACACCTTC | CASMKRPGAPYGYTF
TRBJ2-7 | TRBV28 | TRBD2 | once | TGTGCCAGCACTAGCGGGAGGTCCAGCTCCTACGAGCAGTACTTC | CASTSGRSSSYEQYF
TRBJ1-2 | TRBV28 | - | - | TGTGCCAGCAGTCCCCCCCCCGGGCAGGCTCCCTATGGCTACACCTTC | CASSPPPGQAPYGYTF
TRBJ1-2 | TRBV6-5 | - | once | TGTGCCAGCAGGGGGTTTGGAAGTGGCTACACCTTC | CASRGFGSGYTF
TRBJ2-1 | TRBV11-3 | TRBD1 | - | TGTGCCAGCAGCTTAGATTCCGGGACAGGACCTTACAATGAGCAGTTCTTC | CASSLDSGTGPYNEQFF
TRBJ2-3 | TRBV7-8 | - | - | TGTGCCAGCAGTGACTGGGCGTCAAGGGGCACAGATACGCAGTATTTT | CASSDWASRGTDTQYF
TRBJ1-4 | TRBV2 | TRBD1 | - | TGTGCCAGCAGTGATATACGGACAGGGGGCGCATTGGGTGAAAAACTGTTTTTT | CASSDIRTGGALGEKLFF
TRBJ1-4 | TRBV6-5 | TRBD1 | - | TGTGCCAGCAGTTCGGGACAGACCCTGATCCGTGAAAAACTGTTTTTT | CASSSGQTLIREKLFF
TRBJ1-2 | TRBV25-1 | - | - | TGTGCCAGCAGTCCACCAGGACAGCTCTATGGCTACACCTTC | CASSPPGQLYGYTF
TRBJ2-7 | TRBV7-9 | TRBD1 | - | TGTGCCAGCAGTCCTCCGGGGACAGGCTCCTACGAGCAGTACTTC | CASSPPGTGSYEQYF
TRBJ2-3 | TRBV18 | - | - | TGTGCCAGCTCACCCCCTGGAGGGCCAGATACGCAGTATTTT | CASSPPGGPDTQYF
TRBJ1-2 | TRBV19 | - | few | TGTGCCAGTAGCACCGACAGCCCTGGGGGCTACACCTTC | CASSTDSPGGYTF
TRBJ1-6 | TRBV14 | TRBD1 | once | TGTGCCAGCAGCCAAAGGAGGATTGGACAGGCGTATAATTCACCCCTCCACTTT | CASSQRRIGQAYNSPLHF
TRBJ1-5 | TRBV28 | - | - | TGTGCCAGCAGTTTAAATGGGGCACTCGCTGGGCCTAATCAGCCCCAGCATTTT | CASSLNGALAGPNQPQHF
TRBJ2-3 | TRBV18 | - | - | TGTGCCAGCTCACCTCGTGAGGGTACGCAGTATTTT | CASSPREGTQYF
TRBJ1-5 | TRBV4-1 | TRBD1 | once | TGCGCCAGCAGCCAAGAACCCGGACAGGGGGCGAAGCCCCAGCATTTT | CASSQEPGQGAKPQHF
TRBJ2-2 | TRBV7-9 | - | - | TGTGCCAGCAGACCCATGGGCACCGGGGAGCTGTTTTTT | CASRPMGTGELFF
TRBJ1-1 | TRBV18 | - | - | TGTGCCAGCTCACCTCCAGGGGACACGGGTGAAGCTTTCTTT | CASSPPGDTGEAFF
TRBJ2-2 | TRBV10-3 | TRBD1 | - | TGTGCCATCAGCGGTGGACAGGGTACTTTGACCGGGGAGCTGTTTTTT | CAISGGQGTLTGELFF
TRBJ1-6 | TRBV5-4 | - | - | TGTGCCAGCAGCCGGGAGGCTTCAAATTCACCCCTCCACTTT | CASSREASNSPLHF
TRBJ2-7 | TRBV5-1 | - | - | TGCGCCAGCAGCTTGGGCCAGATCTACGAGCAGTACTTC | CASSLGQIYEQYF
TRBJ1-3 | TRBV9 | - | - | TGTGCCAGCAGCGTAGCCTCGACCTCCTCTGGAAACACCATATATTTT | CASSVASTSSGNTIYF
TRBJ1-1 | TRBV25-1 | - | - | TGTGCCAGCAGTGCGCGGGCCACCGTAATGAACACTGAAGCTTTCTTT | CASSARATVMNTEAFF